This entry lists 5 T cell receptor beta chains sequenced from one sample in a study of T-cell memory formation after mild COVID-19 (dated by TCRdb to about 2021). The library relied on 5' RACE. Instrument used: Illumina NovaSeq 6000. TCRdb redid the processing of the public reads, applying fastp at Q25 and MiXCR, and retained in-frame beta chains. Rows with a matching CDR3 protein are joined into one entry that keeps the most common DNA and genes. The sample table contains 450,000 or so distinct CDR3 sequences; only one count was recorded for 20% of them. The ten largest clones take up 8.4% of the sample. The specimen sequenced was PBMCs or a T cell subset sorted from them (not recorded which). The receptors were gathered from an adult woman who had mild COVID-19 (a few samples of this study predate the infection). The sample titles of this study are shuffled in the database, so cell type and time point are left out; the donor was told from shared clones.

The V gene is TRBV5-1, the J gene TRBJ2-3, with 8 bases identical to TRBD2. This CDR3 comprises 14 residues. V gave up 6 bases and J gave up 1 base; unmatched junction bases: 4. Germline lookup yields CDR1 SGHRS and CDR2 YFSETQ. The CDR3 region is CASKEAGGTDTQYF. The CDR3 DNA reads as TGCGCCAGCAAGGAAGCGGGGGGCACAGATACGCAGTATTTT.

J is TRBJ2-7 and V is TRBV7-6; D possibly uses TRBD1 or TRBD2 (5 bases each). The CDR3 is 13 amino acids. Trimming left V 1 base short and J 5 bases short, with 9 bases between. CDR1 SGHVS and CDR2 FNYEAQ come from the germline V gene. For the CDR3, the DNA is TGTGCCAGCAGCTTAGACTTGGGGGACGAGCAGTACTTC. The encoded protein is CASSLDLGDEQYF.

The DNA for the CDR3 is TGCAGCGTTGAAGTGGGGGGCGCAGGTGGCTACACCTTC. It is translated as CSVEVGGAGGYTF. The chain joins TRBV29-1 to TRBJ1-2; D is possibly TRBD1 (6 bases). Per germline, CDR1 SQVTM and CDR2 ANQGSEA. Trimming took 1 base from V and 7 from J, leaving 13 bases between them. There are 13 residues in the CDR3.

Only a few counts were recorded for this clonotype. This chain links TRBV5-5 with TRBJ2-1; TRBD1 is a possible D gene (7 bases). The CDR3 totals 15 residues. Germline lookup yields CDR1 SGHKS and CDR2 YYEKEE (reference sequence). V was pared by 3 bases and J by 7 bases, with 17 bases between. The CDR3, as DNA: TGTGCCAGCAGCTCCCGACAGGGAGGTAGTAATGAGCAGTTCTTC. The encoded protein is CASSSRQGGSNEQFF.

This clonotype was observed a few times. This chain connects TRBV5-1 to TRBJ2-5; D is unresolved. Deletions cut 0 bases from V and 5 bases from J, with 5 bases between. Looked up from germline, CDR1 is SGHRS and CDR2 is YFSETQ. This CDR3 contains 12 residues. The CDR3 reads CASSLELETQYF. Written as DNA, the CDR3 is TGCGCCAGCAGCTTGGAACTGGAGACCCAGTACTTC.